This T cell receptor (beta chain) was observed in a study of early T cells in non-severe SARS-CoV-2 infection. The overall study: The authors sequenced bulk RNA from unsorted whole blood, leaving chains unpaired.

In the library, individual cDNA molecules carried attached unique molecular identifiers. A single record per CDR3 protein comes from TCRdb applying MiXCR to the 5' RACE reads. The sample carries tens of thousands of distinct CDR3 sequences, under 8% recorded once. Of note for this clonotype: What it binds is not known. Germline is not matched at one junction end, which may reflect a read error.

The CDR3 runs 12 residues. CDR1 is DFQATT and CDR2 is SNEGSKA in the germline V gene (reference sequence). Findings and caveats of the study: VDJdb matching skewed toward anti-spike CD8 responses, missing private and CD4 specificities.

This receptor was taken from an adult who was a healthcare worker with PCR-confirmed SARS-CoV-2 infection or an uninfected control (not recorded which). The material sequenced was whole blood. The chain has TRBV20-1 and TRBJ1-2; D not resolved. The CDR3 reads CSASLSDYSYTF. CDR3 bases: TGCAGTGCTAGTCTGTCAGACTATAGCTACACCTTC.